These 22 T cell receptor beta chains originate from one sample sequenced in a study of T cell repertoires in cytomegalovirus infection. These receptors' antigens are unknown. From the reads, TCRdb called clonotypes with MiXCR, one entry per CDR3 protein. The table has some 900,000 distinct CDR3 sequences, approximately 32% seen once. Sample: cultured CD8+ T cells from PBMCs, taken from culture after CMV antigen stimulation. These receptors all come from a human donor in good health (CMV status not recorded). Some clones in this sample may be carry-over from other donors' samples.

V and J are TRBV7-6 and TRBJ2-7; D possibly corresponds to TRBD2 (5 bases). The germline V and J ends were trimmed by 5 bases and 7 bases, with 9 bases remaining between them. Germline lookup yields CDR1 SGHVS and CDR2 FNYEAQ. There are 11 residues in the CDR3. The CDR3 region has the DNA TGTGCCAGCAGCCAGACGGGAGAGCAGTACTTC. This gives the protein CASSQTGEQYF.

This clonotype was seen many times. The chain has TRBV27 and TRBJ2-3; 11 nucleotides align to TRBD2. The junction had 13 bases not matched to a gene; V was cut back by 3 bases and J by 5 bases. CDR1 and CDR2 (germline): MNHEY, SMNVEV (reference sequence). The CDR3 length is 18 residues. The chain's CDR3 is CASSFFPLAGGPGDTQYF. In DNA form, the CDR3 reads TGTGCCAGCAGTTTCTTCCCCTTAGCGGGGGGGCCTGGAGATACGCAGTATTTT.

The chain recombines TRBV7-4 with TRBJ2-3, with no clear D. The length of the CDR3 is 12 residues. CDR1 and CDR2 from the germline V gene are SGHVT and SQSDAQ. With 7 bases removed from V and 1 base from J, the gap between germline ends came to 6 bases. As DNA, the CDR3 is TGTGCCAGCAACGGAGGCACAGATACGCAGTATTTT. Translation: CASNGGTDTQYF.

CDR3 amino acids: CSARIRDSVPATNEKLFF. The DNA of the CDR3 is TGCAGTGCTAGGATCCGGGACAGTGTACCGGCAACTAATGAAAAACTGTTTTTT. The chain has TRBV20-1 and TRBJ1-4, with 7 bases identical to TRBD1. Germline CDR1 is DFQATT and CDR2 is SNEGSKA (reference sequence). The junction had 13 bases not matched to a gene; V was cut back by 3 bases and J by 0 bases. This CDR3 has 18 amino acids.

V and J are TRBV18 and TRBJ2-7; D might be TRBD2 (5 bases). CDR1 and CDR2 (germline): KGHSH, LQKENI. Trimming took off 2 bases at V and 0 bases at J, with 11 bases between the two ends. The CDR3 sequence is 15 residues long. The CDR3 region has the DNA TGTGCCAGCTCACCAGAGGGCCATCCCTCCTACGAGCAGTACTTC. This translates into CASSPEGHPSYEQYF.

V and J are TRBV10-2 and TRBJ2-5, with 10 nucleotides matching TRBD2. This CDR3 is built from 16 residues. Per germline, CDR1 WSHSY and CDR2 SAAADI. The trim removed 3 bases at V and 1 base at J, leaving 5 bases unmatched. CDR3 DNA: TGCGCCAGCAGTGATATAGCGGGGGGTACCCAAGAGACCCAGTACTTC. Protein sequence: CASSDIAGGTQETQYF.

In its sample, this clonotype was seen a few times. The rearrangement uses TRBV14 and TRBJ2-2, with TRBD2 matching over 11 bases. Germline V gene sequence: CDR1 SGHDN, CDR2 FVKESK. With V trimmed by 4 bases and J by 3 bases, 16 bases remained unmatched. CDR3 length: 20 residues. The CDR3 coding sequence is TGTGCCAGCAGCCCCCCGGGACTAGCGGTAGGCTTTCTCCACACCGGGGAGCTGTTTTTT. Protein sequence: CASSPPGLAVGFLHTGELFF.

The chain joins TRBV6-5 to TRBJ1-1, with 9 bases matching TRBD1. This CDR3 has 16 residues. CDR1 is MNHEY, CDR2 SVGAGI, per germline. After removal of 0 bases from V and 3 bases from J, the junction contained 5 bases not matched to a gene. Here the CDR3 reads CASSYSIGTGHTEAFF. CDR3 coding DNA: TGTGCCAGCAGTTACTCGATTGGGACAGGGCACACTGAAGCTTTCTTT.

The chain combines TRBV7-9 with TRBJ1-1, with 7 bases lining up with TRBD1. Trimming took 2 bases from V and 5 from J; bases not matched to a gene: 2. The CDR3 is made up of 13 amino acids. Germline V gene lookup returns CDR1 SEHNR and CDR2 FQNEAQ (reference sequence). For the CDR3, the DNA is TGTGCCAGCAGCTTAAAGGGGGCTACTGAAGCTTTCTTT. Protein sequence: CASSLKGATEAFF.

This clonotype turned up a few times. CDR3: CAISAGAGLDTQYF. CDR3 nucleotides: TGTGCCATCAGTGCAGGGGCAGGGCTAGATACGCAGTATTTT. V and J are TRBV10-3 and TRBJ2-3; possible D gene TRBD1, 6 bases. Germline V gene data show CDR1 as ENHRY and CDR2 as SYGVKD. This CDR3 comprises 14 residues. The germline V and J ends were trimmed by 4 bases and 5 bases, with 13 bases remaining between them.

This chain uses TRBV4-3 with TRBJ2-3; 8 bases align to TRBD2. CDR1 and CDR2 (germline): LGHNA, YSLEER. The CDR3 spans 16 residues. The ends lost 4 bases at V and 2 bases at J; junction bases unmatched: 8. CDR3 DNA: TGCGCCAGCAGCCTACAACTAGCGGACCTCACAGATACGCAGTATTTT. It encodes CASSLQLADLTDTQYF.

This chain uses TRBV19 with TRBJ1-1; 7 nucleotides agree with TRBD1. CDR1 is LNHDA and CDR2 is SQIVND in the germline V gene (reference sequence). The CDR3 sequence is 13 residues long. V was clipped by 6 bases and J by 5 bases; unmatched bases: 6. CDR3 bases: TGTGCCAGTAGAACGACAGGGTGGACTGAAGCTTTCTTT. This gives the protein CASRTTGWTEAFF.

The CDR3 sequence is CASSLGALEQFF. CDR3 nucleotide sequence: TGTGCCAGCAGCTTGGGAGCCCTTGAGCAGTTCTTC. The V gene is TRBV11-2, the J gene TRBJ2-1, with D perhaps TRBD2 (5 bases). With 3 bases removed from V and 9 bases from J, the gap between germline ends came to 9 bases. Looked up from germline, CDR1 is SGHAT and CDR2 is FQNNGV. CDR3 length: 12 amino acids.

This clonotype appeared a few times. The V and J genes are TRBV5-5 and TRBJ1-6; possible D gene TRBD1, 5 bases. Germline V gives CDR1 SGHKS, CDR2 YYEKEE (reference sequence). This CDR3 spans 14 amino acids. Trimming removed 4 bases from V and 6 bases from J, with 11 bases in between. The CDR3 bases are TGTGCCAGCAGCGCCGGGACTTTTAATTCACCCCTCCACTTT. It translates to CASSAGTFNSPLHF.

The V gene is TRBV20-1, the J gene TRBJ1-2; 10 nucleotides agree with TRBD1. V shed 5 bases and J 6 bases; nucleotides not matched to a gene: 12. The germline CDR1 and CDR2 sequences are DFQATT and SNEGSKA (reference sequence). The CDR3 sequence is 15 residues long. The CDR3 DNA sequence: TGCAGTGCTCTTGATCTTACCGGGACAGGGGATGGCTACACCTTC. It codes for CSALDLTGTGDGYTF.

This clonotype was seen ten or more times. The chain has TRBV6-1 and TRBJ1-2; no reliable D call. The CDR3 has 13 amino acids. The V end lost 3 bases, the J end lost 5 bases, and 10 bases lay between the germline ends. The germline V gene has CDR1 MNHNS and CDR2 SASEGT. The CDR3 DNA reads TGTGCCAGCAGTGACAGATCTGAATATGGCTACACCTTC. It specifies CASSDRSEYGYTF.

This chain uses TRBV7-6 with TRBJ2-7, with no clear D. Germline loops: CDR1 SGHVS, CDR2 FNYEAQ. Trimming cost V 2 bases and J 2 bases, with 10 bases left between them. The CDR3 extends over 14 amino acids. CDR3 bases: TGTGCCAGCAGCTTACCCTCTTCACCCTACGAGCAGTACGTC. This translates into CASSLPSSPYEQYV.

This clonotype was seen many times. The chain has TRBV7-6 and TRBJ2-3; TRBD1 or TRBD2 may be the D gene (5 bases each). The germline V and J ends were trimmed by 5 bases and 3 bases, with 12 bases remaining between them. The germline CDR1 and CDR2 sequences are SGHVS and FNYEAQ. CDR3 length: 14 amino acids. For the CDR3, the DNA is TGTGCCAGCAGCCCCGAATGGGGGACAGATACGCAGTATTTT. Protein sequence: CASSPEWGTDTQYF.

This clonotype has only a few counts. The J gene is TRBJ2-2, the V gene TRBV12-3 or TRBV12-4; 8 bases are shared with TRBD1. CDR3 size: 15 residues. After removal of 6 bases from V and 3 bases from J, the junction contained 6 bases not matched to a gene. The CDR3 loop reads CASSLTGAYTGELFF. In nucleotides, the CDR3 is TGTGCCAGCAGCCTGACAGGGGCCTACACCGGGGAGCTGTTTTTT.

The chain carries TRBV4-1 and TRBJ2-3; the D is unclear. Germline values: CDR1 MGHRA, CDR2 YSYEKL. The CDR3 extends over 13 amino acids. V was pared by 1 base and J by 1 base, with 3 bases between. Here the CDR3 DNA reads TGCGCCAGCAGCCAAGTGCGCACAGATACGCAGTATTTT. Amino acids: CASSQVRTDTQYF.

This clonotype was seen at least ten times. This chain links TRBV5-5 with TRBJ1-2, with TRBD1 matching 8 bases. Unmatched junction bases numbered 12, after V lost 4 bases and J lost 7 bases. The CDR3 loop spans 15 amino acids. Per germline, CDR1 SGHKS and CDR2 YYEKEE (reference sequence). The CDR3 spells CASSPHRGTGFGYTF. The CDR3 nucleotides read TGTGCCAGCAGCCCCCATCGAGGGACAGGCTTTGGCTACACCTTC.

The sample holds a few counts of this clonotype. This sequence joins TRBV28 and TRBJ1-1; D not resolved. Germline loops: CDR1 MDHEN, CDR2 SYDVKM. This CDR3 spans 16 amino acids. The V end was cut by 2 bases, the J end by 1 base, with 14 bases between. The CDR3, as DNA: TGTGCCAGCAGTTTAATGGGTTATTACGCGAACACTGAAGCTTTCTTT. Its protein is CASSLMGYYANTEAFF.